This record concerns one TCR beta chain sequence. This sample is part of a study of patients and donors after allogeneic stem cell transplantation. This CDR3 has 17 amino acids. V was shortened by 6 bases and J by 0 bases, with 18 bases between the two germline ends. One entry per CDR3 protein, called by TCRdb with MiXCR from the RT-PCR reads. The sample lists hundreds of thousands of distinct CDR3 sequences, 16% occurring once. This chain connects TRBV12-3 or TRBV12-4 to TRBJ2-4; D is uncertain. The specimen was blood, either unsorted or a sorted T cell fraction (not recorded which). The origin of this receptor is a human donor who was either an allogeneic HSCT recipient or a stem cell or donor lymphocyte infusion donor (not recorded which). It is not recorded whose cells these are; they may come from a transplant donor. The CDR3 loop is CASSAKTPGVAKNIQYF. The CDR3 coding sequence is TGTGCCAGCAGCGCCAAAACCCCCGGAGTAGCCAAAAACATTCAGTACTTC.